Presented here are 27 T cell receptor beta chains from one specimen sequenced in a study of CD8 T cells in Susac syndrome. After extraction with the RNeasy kit, roughly 0.5 to 1 ug of the RNA was reverse transcribed using random hexamers. TCRdb re-called the immunoSEQ multiplex PCR reads through MiXCR, storing one row per CDR3 protein. The repertoire includes hundreds of thousands of distinct CDR3 sequences, about nine tenths of them detected once, and 0.18% sits in the top ten. The specimen was CD8+ T cells from PBMCs. These TCRs come from a human donor with multiple sclerosis.

The chain joins TRBV5-1 to TRBJ1-3; D is unclear. Per germline, CDR1 SGHRS and CDR2 YFSETQ. The CDR3 is made up of 14 amino acids. CDR3 nucleotides: TGCGCATCCCGTGTGGGTGACTCTGGAAACACCATATATTTT. This gives the protein CASRVGDSGNTIYF.

V gene TRBV2 combines with J gene TRBJ2-1, with a weak D call TRBD1 (5 bases). CDR3 size: 17 residues. The V end lost 3 bases, the J end lost 0 bases, and 15 bases lay between the germline ends. Germline V gene lookup returns CDR1 SNHLY and CDR2 FYNNEI. The CDR3: CASSDNFREISYNEQFF. The CDR3, as DNA: TGTGCCAGCAGTGACAATTTCAGGGAAATCTCCTACAATGAGCAGTTCTTC. Supplemented by reference TRBV2 and TRBJ2-1, the full variable domain reads EPEVTQTPSHQVTQMGQEVILRCVPISNHLYFYWYRQILGQKVEFLVSFYNNEISEKSEIFDDQFSVERPDGSNFTLKIRSTKLEDSAMYFCASSDNFREISYNEQFFGPGTRLTVL.

V gene TRBV5-1 combines with J gene TRBJ1-1, with 7 bases aligning to TRBD1. V lost 2 bases and J lost 0; bases outside the gene matches: 7. Germline loops: CDR1 SGHRS, CDR2 YFSETQ. CDR3 length: 16 residues. The CDR3 coding sequence is TGCGCCAGCAGCTTAGGGACAGCGTCAATGAACACTGAAGCTTTCTTT. This sequence encodes CASSLGTASMNTEAFF. Full variable domain (remainder filled in from reference TRBV5-1 and TRBJ1-1): KAGVTQTPRYLIKTRGQQVTLSCSPISGHRSVSWYQQTPGQGLQFLFEYFSETQRNKGNFPGRFSGRQFSNSRSEMNVSTLELGDSALYLCASSLGTASMNTEAFFGQGTRLTVV.

The V call is TRBV28, the J call TRBJ2-3; TRBD1 aligns across 9 bases. Trimming at V came to 8 bases and at J to 2 bases, leaving 14 bases not matched to a gene. The CDR3 loop spans 17 amino acids. Per the germline V gene, CDR1 is MDHEN and CDR2 is SYDVKM. This chain's CDR3 is CASGGSAGTGLTDTQYF. The CDR3 bases are TGTGCCAGCGGGGGATCCGCCGGGACAGGGCTCACAGATACGCAGTATTTT.

The chain joins TRBV19 to TRBJ1-4, with D uncertain. Germline lookup yields CDR1 LNHDA and CDR2 SQIVND (reference sequence). V gave up 7 bases and J gave up 7 bases, with 13 bases separating them. There are 13 residues in the CDR3. CDR3 bases: TGTGCCAGTAAGCCCTCAGGTGTTGAAAAACTGTTTTTT. Its translation is CASKPSGVEKLFF.

This clonotype came up a few times. J is TRBJ2-7 and V is TRBV7-2; D ambiguous. The CDR3 is 11 amino acids. V shed 1 base and J shed 6 bases, with 4 bases lying between them. Germline V CDR1 and CDR2: SGHTA, FQGNSA. In DNA, the CDR3 is TGTGCCAGCAGCTTAGATGGCGAGCAGTACTTC. Translating it yields CASSLDGEQYF.

This sequence joins TRBV29-1 and TRBJ2-3, with D unclear. The germline V gene has CDR1 SQVTM and CDR2 ANQGSEA. The CDR3 sequence is 14 residues long. Trimming shortened V by 1 base and J by 5 bases, and 13 bases separated the two germline ends. The CDR3 region is CSVEGGQELDTQYF. In DNA, the CDR3 is TGCAGCGTTGAAGGGGGTCAGGAGCTAGATACGCAGTATTTT.

The rearrangement joins TRBV11-2 to TRBJ2-7; TRBD2 matches at 7 bases. CDR3 length equals 15 residues. Germline loops: CDR1 SGHAT, CDR2 FQNNGV. V gave up 0 bases and J gave up 3 bases; unmatched junction bases: 5. CDR3 DNA: TGTGCCAGCAGCTTAGATCGGGCTAGCGGCTACGAGCAGTACTTC. Amino acids: CASSLDRASGYEQYF.

The DNA for the CDR3 is TGTGCCAGCAGCCAACCCCCGGGGGTGGGGTCCTACGAGCAGTACTTC. Amino acid sequence: CASSQPPGVGSYEQYF. The chain is built from TRBV28 and TRBJ2-7; D possibly corresponds to TRBD2 (6 bases). This CDR3 region has 16 residues. Germline V gene sequence: CDR1 MDHEN, CDR2 SYDVKM. With 6 bases removed from V and 1 base from J, the gap between germline ends came to 19 bases. The variable domain in full, with the rest retrieved from reference TRBV28 and TRBJ2-7, is DVKVTQSSRYLVKRTGEKVFLECVQDMDHENMFWYRQDPGLGLRLIYFSYDVKMKEKGDIPEGYSVSREKKERFSLILESASTNQTSMYLCASSQPPGVGSYEQYFGPGTRLTVT.

This clonotype was seen once. The CDR3 DNA is TGTGCCAGCAGCCCTTCAGTGGACCTGGCCCTTCCCTACGAGCAGTACTTC. Amino acids: CASSPSVDLALPYEQYF. The chain is built from TRBV5-4 and TRBJ2-7; D gene uncertain. Looked up from germline, CDR1 is SGHNT and CDR2 is YYREEE (reference sequence). The CDR3 spans 17 residues. V was cut by 4 bases and J by 2 bases, with 22 bases left in between. The full variable domain, completed using reference TRBV5-4 and TRBJ2-7, is ETGVTQSPTHLIKTRGQQVTLRCSSQSGHNTVSWYQQALGQGPQFIFQYYREEENGRGNFPPRFSGLQFPNYSSELNVNALELDDSALYLCASSPSVDLALPYEQYFGPGTRLTVT.

The rearrangement links TRBV6-2 or TRBV6-3 to TRBJ1-2; D not resolved. Germline lookup yields CDR1 MNHEY and CDR2 SVGEGT. V was cut by 2 bases and J by 2 bases, with 15 bases left in between. The CDR3 extends over 16 amino acids. The CDR3 DNA reads TGTGCCAGCAGTTACAACTCAGGACGGTCCAACTATGGCTACACCTTC. Its translation: CASSYNSGRSNYGYTF.

This rearrangement joins TRBV2 to TRBJ1-2; TRBD1 matches at 7 bases. The V gene's germline CDR1 is SNHLY and CDR2 FYNNEI. The CDR3 is 13 amino acids. V trimming: 7 bases; J trimming: 6 bases; junction bases outside the gene matches: 8. CDR3 nucleotide sequence: TGTGCCAGCAAAACCTGGGGGACAGATGGCTACACCTTC. Translating it yields CASKTWGTDGYTF.

The chain joins TRBV5-1 to TRBJ2-1; D is perhaps TRBD1 (5 bases). V was cut by 5 bases and J by 4 bases, with 10 bases left in between. Per germline, CDR1 SGHRS and CDR2 YFSETQ. This CDR3 has 13 residues. The chain's CDR3 is CASRSPGYNEQFF. DNA for the CDR3: TGCGCCAGCAGATCACCAGGGTACAATGAGCAGTTCTTC.

CDR3 DNA sequence: TGTGCCAGCAGCTTAGCGCCAGCCACCGAGCAGTACTTC. Encoded protein: CASSLAPATEQYF. V gene TRBV7-9 combines with J gene TRBJ2-7; D unresolved. Germline values: CDR1 SEHNR, CDR2 FQNEAQ (reference sequence). The length of the CDR3 is 13 residues. The germline V and J ends were trimmed by 0 bases and 6 bases, with 9 bases remaining between them.

The chain employs TRBV3-1 and TRBJ2-1; the D gene is possibly TRBD2 (7 bases). Germline V gives CDR1 LGHDT, CDR2 YNNKEL (reference sequence). The CDR3 length is 15 residues. The V gene lost 4 bases and the J gene lost 2 bases, with 12 bases spanning the gap. CDR3 nucleotide sequence: TGTGCCAGCAGCCCAGGGGCGGGGGCCTACAATGAGCAGTTCTTC. It codes for CASSPGAGAYNEQFF.

J is TRBJ1-3 and V is TRBV6-6; D is perhaps TRBD1 (6 bases). The V and J ends lost 10 bases and 0 bases respectively, with 19 bases between them. CDR1 and CDR2 (germline): MNHNY, SVGAGI (reference sequence). The CDR3 consists of 16 residues. The CDR3 DNA reads as TGTGCCACGGGAGACAGGTTTCAGAGCTCTGGAAACACCATATATTTT. Its translation: CATGDRFQSSGNTIYF.

The chain employs TRBV7-9 and TRBJ2-7; D remains unclear. The CDR3 has 15 residues. CDR1 SEHNR and CDR2 FQNEAQ come from the germline V gene (reference sequence). V gave up 5 bases and J gave up 3 bases, with 17 bases separating them. The CDR3 loop is CASSDPIRAHYEQYF. For the CDR3, the DNA is TGTGCCAGCAGCGATCCTATTAGGGCGCACTACGAGCAGTACTTC.

V and J are TRBV16 and TRBJ2-7, with TRBD2 matching 10 bases. The CDR3 is made up of 17 amino acids. V lost 3 bases, J lost 3 bases, and 11 bases stayed unmatched. Looked up from germline, CDR1 is KGHSY and CDR2 is FQNENV. The CDR3 nucleotides read TGTGCCAGCAGCCATTTGGGGACTAGCGACTTAGACTACGAGCAGTACTTC. This gives the protein CASSHLGTSDLDYEQYF.

The V gene is TRBV20-1, the J gene TRBJ2-1; TRBD2 matches 8 bases. This CDR3 is 17 amino acids long. Trimming at V came to 0 bases and at J to 0 bases, leaving 7 bases not matched to a gene. Germline CDR1 DFQATT, CDR2 SNEGSKA (reference sequence). The CDR3 spells CSARDLAGGNSYNEQFF. CDR3 sequence (DNA): TGCAGTGCTAGAGATCTGGCGGGAGGCAACTCCTACAATGAGCAGTTCTTC.

The chain recombines TRBV20-1 with TRBJ2-3; 7 nucleotides agree with TRBD2. Germline V CDR1 and CDR2: DFQATT, SNEGSKA (reference sequence). This CDR3 spans 14 amino acids. Trimming removed 5 bases from V and 2 bases from J; junction bases left unmatched: 7. CDR3: CSAGSGASTDTQYF. The CDR3 DNA reads TGCAGTGCTGGGAGCGGGGCCTCCACAGATACGCAGTATTTT.

V is TRBV28 and J is TRBJ2-7, with 7 bases that match TRBD1. The CDR3 loop spans 15 amino acids. Germline V CDR1 and CDR2: MDHEN, SYDVKM. V lost 6 bases, J lost 4 bases, and 12 bases stayed unmatched. The CDR3 region has the DNA TGTGCCAGCAGGGGCATTACAGGGGTTCGGTACGAGCAGTACTTC. It translates to CASRGITGVRYEQYF.

V is TRBV6-5 and J is TRBJ2-5; D gene uncertain. Trimming removed 4 bases from V and 5 bases from J, with 11 bases in between. The CDR3 spans 13 residues. Germline-derived CDR1 and CDR2 are MNHEY and SVGAGI. The CDR3 DNA sequence: TGTGCCAGCAGTTTTTTGGTCGGGGAGACCCAGTACTTC. Its protein product is CASSFLVGETQYF.

This chain connects TRBV28 to TRBJ2-1, with D possibly matching TRBD1 (5 bases). The CDR3 contains 14 residues. The ends were cut back, 2 bases at V and 6 bases at J, with 11 bases in the middle. Germline V gene sequence: CDR1 MDHEN, CDR2 SYDVKM. CDR3: CASSLVQVANEQFF. Here the CDR3 DNA reads TGTGCCAGCAGTTTAGTACAGGTTGCCAATGAGCAGTTCTTC. The entire variable domain, with the rest obtained from reference TRBV28 and TRBJ2-1, is as follows: DVKVTQSSRYLVKRTGEKVFLECVQDMDHENMFWYRQDPGLGLRLIYFSYDVKMKEKGDIPEGYSVSREKKERFSLILESASTNQTSMYLCASSLVQVANEQFFGPGTRLTVL.

The V call is TRBV28, the J call TRBJ1-4; TRBD1 matches at 10 bases. With 3 bases clipped from V and 7 bases from J, the junction kept 2 bases outside the gene matches. This CDR3 is built from 14 residues. Germline-derived CDR1 and CDR2 are MDHEN and SYDVKM. CDR3 nucleotides: TGTGCCAGCAGTTTGACAGGGGGCTTTGAAAAACTGTTTTTT. Amino acid sequence: CASSLTGGFEKLFF.

The chain combines TRBV18 with TRBJ1-2; D gene uncertain. The CDR3 is 14 amino acids. Germline V gene lookup returns CDR1 KGHSH and CDR2 LQKENI. Trimming took 0 bases from V and 5 from J, leaving 10 bases between them. The CDR3 reads CASSPPDDQYGYTF. In DNA, the CDR3 is TGTGCCAGCTCACCACCGGACGACCAATATGGCTACACCTTC.

The chain employs TRBV2 and TRBJ2-3, with 7 bases identical to TRBD1. CDR1 and CDR2 from the germline V gene are SNHLY and FYNNEI. V lost 4 bases and J lost 0; bases outside the gene matches: 1. The CDR3 covers 14 residues. The CDR3, as DNA: TGTGCCAGCAGTGGGGGACAGAGCACAGATACGCAGTATTTT. Translating it yields CASSGGQSTDTQYF.

The chain recombines TRBV7-9 with TRBJ2-1, with a tentative D call TRBD2 (7 bases). The CDR3 totals 16 residues. Germline CDR1 reads SEHNR; CDR2 reads FQNEAQ (reference sequence). The germline V and J ends were trimmed by 3 bases and 3 bases, with 15 bases remaining between them. This CDR3 is CASSLGASGIYNEQFF. In DNA form, the CDR3 reads TGTGCCAGCAGCTTGGGGGCTAGCGGAATCTACAATGAGCAGTTCTTC.